This T cell receptor beta chain was obtained from a study of T cells in Graves' hyperthyroidism and ophthalmopathy (dated 2019 in TCRdb). About the full investigation: Peripheral blood was collected at initial diagnosis, before any treatment. Once sampling was done, hyperthyroidism patients were given methimazole at a starting dose of 30 mg daily, whereas ophthalmopathy patients were given high-dose intravenous methylprednisolone. The study also compared thyroid tissue and blood T-cell repertoires from several Graves' hyperthyroidism patients. Prospective prediction of ophthalmopathy was tested in an independent validation cohort of 18 to 20 hyperthyroidism patients and roughly 16 patients who later progressed to ophthalmopathy. To identify TCR V-J signatures that set the groups apart, the researchers used a discovery cohort of 100 patients, made up of roughly 40 with Graves' ophthalmopathy and some 60 with stable Graves' hyperthyroidism. The approximately 98 discovery patients were randomly divided into training and test sets at a 7:3 ratio. According to the paper, TCR Vbeta CDR3 sequencing was carried out on 135 peripheral blood samples, which came from fewer than 50 ophthalmopathy, some 73 hyperthyroidism and roughly 17 progressor patients.

Hyperthyroidism patients were aged 18 to 65 years and newly diagnosed, with disease duration of less than 2 months. Patients with uncontrolled infections, other autoimmune diseases, pregnancy or lactation were excluded. Clinical symptoms, serum thyroxine and TRAb, thyroid ultrasound, and orbital computed tomography formed the basis for the diagnoses. Blood from progressor patients was collected at the time of first diagnosis with hyperthyroidism, before any ophthalmopathy symptoms had appeared. PBMCs were separated from roughly 10 ml of fresh peripheral blood using Ficoll-Paque density gradient centrifugation. Progressor patients were defined as those initially diagnosed with Graves' hyperthyroidism in whom ophthalmopathy developed during follow-up. Total RNA was extracted using Trizol reagent, and RNA quality was assessed on an Agilent 2100 Bioanalyzer. The TCR beta CDR3 regions were amplified from RNA transcripts. A first-round RT-PCR of the TCR CDR3 used the HTBI primer set with the Qiagen OneStep RT-PCR kit. Libraries were constructed in a second round of multiplex PCR, after which size selection and purification were carried out. Libraries were sequenced paired-end with 100 bp reads on an Illumina HiSeq2000. The original methods were these. Raw data were processed with SOAPnuke, discarding reads with adapters, uncalled bases, mean Phred below 15, or no exact constant-primer or identifier match. COPE v1.2.5 was used to merge the high-quality paired reads, and each unique nucleotide sequence was defined as a clonotype. Clonotypes were aligned to IMGT TRBV, TRBD and TRBJ reference segments using MiTCR v1.1. The analysis included only V-J combinations with a frequency above 0.0001, which together covered approximately 99% of the repertoires. The TCS score was defined as the ratio of F50 (clonal expansion) to E x V (chaos), calculated using BLOSUM62-based TCRdist between CDR3 peptides within each V-J. Welch's t-statistics and random forest reduced some 510 V-J features to roughly 13, which were used in a naive Bayes classifier (R e1071). TCRdb itself trimmed the public reads at Q25 with fastp, ran MiXCR and retained productive beta chains. A single entry per CDR3 protein holds the most common genes and DNA from its merged rows. Here the V and J calls rest on TCRdb's processing, not on the authors' analysis. The sample contains around 350,000 distinct CDR3 sequences, about 15% of them found a single time. Roughly 25% of the sample lies in the top ten.

The table lists this clonotype with a count of one. What antigen it recognizes has not been identified. A much larger clonotype is one base distant, so this may be a read error. Beyond this particular receptor, the publication reports: No statistical method was used to fix the sample size in advance, and group allocation was not hidden from the investigators. In cross-validation, a model built on a 13 V-J signature told ophthalmopathy apart from stable hyperthyroidism with 85% to 90% sensitivity and 81% to 82% specificity, and in testing the same model reached 80%/75%. In validation, the model predicted progression to ophthalmopathy a median of roughly six months before onset, with 70% to 71% sensitivity and about 72% specificity. Blood samples also contained most of the expanded thyroid clonotypes (frequency above 0.001), which suggests that blood repertoires may reflect thyroid immune responses.

The CDR3 covers 13 residues, taking in both the cysteine and the phenylalanine. CDR3 DNA only is kept here, 39 bases in frame from base 1. CDR1 and CDR2 are read off the germline V gene as KGHSH and LQKENI. The germline ends are 11 bases apart after V is trimmed by 3 bases and J by 6 bases. The sample taken for sequencing was blood. Recombination linked TRBV18 to TRBJ1-2; the D gene is not confidently resolved. The TCR originated in a woman under 30 with Graves' hyperthyroidism that later progressed to Graves' ophthalmopathy. CDR3 protein: CASSPDTLHGYTF. The DNA sequence is given as TGTGCCAGCTCACCCGATACCTTACATGGCTACACCTTC.